These 6 T cell receptor beta chains came from one sample sequenced in a study of T cell responses to AZD1222 COVID-19 vaccine. TCRdb's table, derived via immunoSEQ multiplex PCR, lists solely in-frame clones and lacks some. The table has 170,000 or so clones, approximately 86% seen once. The sequencing here drew on peripheral blood, taken on day 0 of AZD1222 vaccination. Receptors were obtained from an adult in good health.

This sequence joins TRBV7-2 and TRBJ2-5, with D tentatively TRBD2 (6 bases). V was pared by 1 base and J by 7 bases, with 16 bases between. Germline V gives CDR1 SGHTA, CDR2 FQGNSA. The CDR3 has 15 amino acids. The CDR3: CASSLGGTQRGTQYF. CDR3 sequence (DNA): TGTGCCAGCAGCTTAGGCGGGACCCAGAGGGGGACCCAGTACTTC.

The chain recombines TRBV23-1 with TRBJ2-7; no firm D call. TRBV23-1 qualifies as an ORF whose function is uncertain. The CDR3 has 17 residues. Between the trimmed V and J ends, which lost 3 bases and 5 bases, there was a span of 23 bases. The DNA of the CDR3 is TGCGCCAGCAGTCATAATATTCGGCAGATCAAGGGCGACGAGCAGTACTTC. As protein: CASSHNIRQIKGDEQYF.

This clone was seen once. The chain joins TRBV6-6 to TRBJ2-3, with a weak D call TRBD1 (5 bases). The CDR3 sequence is 17 residues long. Germline V gene sequence: CDR1 MNHNY, CDR2 SVGAGI (reference sequence). The V end was cut by 5 bases, the J end by 0 bases, with 18 bases between. Here the CDR3 DNA reads TGTGCCAGCAGTCTAAACTGGACACCTACTAGCACAGATACGCAGTATTTT. This translates into CASSLNWTPTSTDTQYF.

The chain employs TRBV2 and TRBJ1-2, with D possibly being TRBD1 (6 bases). The CDR3 is 14 amino acids. The germline gives CDR1 SNHLY, CDR2 FYNNEI. Trimming cost V 6 bases and J 4 bases, with 15 bases left between them. CDR3 loop: CASSPRTDLYGYTF. Written as DNA, the CDR3 is TGTGCCAGCAGCCCTAGGACAGACCTCTATGGCTACACCTTC. Full variable domain (missing parts from reference TRBV2 and TRBJ1-2): EPEVTQTPSHQVTQMGQEVILRCVPISNHLYFYWYRQILGQKVEFLVSFYNNEISEKSEIFDDQFSVERPDGSNFTLKIRSTKLEDSAMYFCASSPRTDLYGYTFGSGTRLTVV.

The CDR3 loop reads CASAGDTHRGQPQHF. As DNA, the CDR3 is TGTGCCAGCGCGGGGGACACACACAGGGGTCAGCCCCAGCATTTT. V is TRBV6-5 and J is TRBJ1-5; 7 nucleotides line up with TRBD1. Trimming removed 8 bases from V and 6 bases from J; junction bases left unmatched: 13. From germline, CDR1 is MNHEY and CDR2 SVGAGI. The CDR3 is 15 residues long.

This chain joins TRBV7-8 and TRBJ1-1, with no clear D. The V end lost 5 bases, the J end lost 2 bases, and 15 bases lay between the germline ends. Germline loops: CDR1 SGHVS, CDR2 FQNEAQ. CDR3 length: 15 residues. CDR3 nucleotide sequence: TGTGCCAGCAGCGATCTCAAAGGCTTTAACACTGAAGCTTTCTTT. This codes for CASSDLKGFNTEAFF. Complete variable domain (other parts from reference TRBV7-8 and TRBJ1-1): GAGVSQSPRYKVAKRGQDVALRCDPISGHVSLFWYQQALGQGPEFLTYFQNEAQLDKSGLPSDRFFAERPEGSVSTLKIQRTQQEDSAVYLCASSDLKGFNTEAFFGQGTRLTVV.